What follows are 21 T cell receptor beta chains derived from one specimen sequenced in a study of T cell changes during pregnancy in multiple sclerosis. Sequencing was performed with immunoSEQ multiplex PCR; in TCRdb, only in-frame clones are kept and a portion is missing. The sample records 43,000 or so clones, around 93% being singletons. Sequences were derived from peripheral blood, sampled in the third trimester of pregnancy. All receptors come from a female donor with multiple sclerosis, enrolled in a pregnancy study.

The CDR3 sequence: CASSFEGEGSSSEAFF. DNA for the CDR3: TGTGCCAGCAGTTTTGAGGGGGAAGGTAGTAGTTCTGAAGCTTTCTTT. The V and J genes are TRBV27 and TRBJ1-1; tentatively, D is TRBD1 (6 bases). V gave up 3 bases and J gave up 6 bases, with 20 bases separating them. Germline lookup yields CDR1 MNHEY and CDR2 SMNVEV (reference sequence). This CDR3 region has 16 residues.

The V and J genes are TRBV29-1 and TRBJ2-1; 11 bases align to TRBD2. The CDR3 spans 15 residues. The germline V gene encodes CDR1 SQVTM and CDR2 ANQGSEA. Germline trimming cut 3 bases from V and 6 bases from J; bases unmatched to any gene: 7. CDR3 sequence (DNA): TGCAGCGTTGAGGGGACCGGGACTAGCGGCAATGAGCAGTTCTTC. Its protein product is CSVEGTGTSGNEQFF.

This chain joins TRBV18 and TRBJ1-2, with D possibly TRBD1 on 5 matching bases. Looked up from germline, CDR1 is KGHSH and CDR2 is LQKENI. Deletions cut 3 bases from V and 4 bases from J, with 12 bases between. This CDR3 is 14 amino acids long. Here the CDR3 reads CASSPKTVFYGYTF. The CDR3 DNA reads TGTGCCAGCTCACCTAAGACAGTTTTCTATGGCTACACCTTC.

The rearrangement uses TRBV11-3 and TRBJ2-3; maybe TRBD1 (5 bases). V was pared by 5 bases and J by 0 bases, with 15 bases between. Per the germline V gene, CDR1 is SGHNT and CDR2 is YENEEA. The CDR3 totals 16 residues. The CDR3, as DNA: TGTGCCAGCAGCCCGAGAGCTGGGGCTAGCACAGATACGCAGTATTTT. It translates to CASSPRAGASTDTQYF.

The rearrangement links TRBV27 to TRBJ2-1; tentative D call: TRBD2 (7 bases). The CDR3 contains 17 residues. V lost 5 bases, J lost 2 bases, and 19 bases lay in between. CDR1 and CDR2 from the germline V gene are MNHEY and SMNVEV (reference sequence). Here the CDR3 reads CASSPKGGGTTYNEQFF. CDR3 bases: TGTGCCAGCAGTCCAAAGGGGGGGGGAACCACCTACAATGAGCAGTTCTTC.

CDR3 nucleotides: TGCGCCAGCAGTTCGACGACAGTTAACACTGAAGCTTTCTTT. Protein: CASSSTTVNTEAFF. This rearrangement joins TRBV5-1 to TRBJ1-1; a possible D gene is TRBD1 (5 bases). The germline gives CDR1 SGHRS, CDR2 YFSETQ. Trimming removed 5 bases from V and 2 bases from J, with 13 bases in between. The CDR3 loop spans 14 amino acids.

The chain links TRBV18 to TRBJ2-1; a weak D match, TRBD1 (5 bases). Trimming left V 6 bases short and J 10 bases short, with 16 bases between. Germline CDR1 is KGHSH and CDR2 is LQKENI. This CDR3 has 13 amino acids. CDR3 amino acids: CASSPIDRGEQFF. CDR3 in DNA: TGTGCCAGCTCCCCTATCGACAGAGGCGAGCAGTTCTTC.

The chain has TRBV5-1 and TRBJ2-5; 10 bases are a match to TRBD2. The CDR3 consists of 15 residues. Germline values: CDR1 SGHRS, CDR2 YFSETQ. J gave up 9 bases and V 2 bases, and 10 bases lay outside the gene matches. CDR3 nucleotides: TGCGCCAGCAGCTTACTAGCGGGACCCGGTGGGGCCCAGTACTTC. Protein: CASSLLAGPGGAQYF.

The gene calls are TRBV7-2 and TRBJ1-2; tentatively, D is TRBD1 (6 bases). Per germline, CDR1 SGHTA and CDR2 FQGNSA. V lost 2 bases to trimming and J lost 4 bases, with 8 bases between them. CDR3 length equals 13 residues. The CDR3 spells CASSLQGTYGYTF. In DNA form, the CDR3 reads TGTGCCAGCAGCTTACAGGGGACCTATGGCTACACCTTC.

The chain joins TRBV5-6 to TRBJ1-4; 8 bases match TRBD1. Germline lookup yields CDR1 SGHDT and CDR2 YYEEEE. V was clipped by 2 bases and J by 8 bases; unmatched bases: 14. CDR3 size: 17 residues. As DNA, the CDR3 is TGTGCCAGCAGCTTAAGGACAGGGAATCATGGTTTAGAAAAACTGTTTTTT. Its protein is CASSLRTGNHGLEKLFF.

The chain couples TRBV2 to TRBJ2-1; weak D call: TRBD2 (6 bases). Germline CDR1 and CDR2: SNHLY and FYNNEI. CDR3 length: 16 residues. The germline V and J ends were trimmed by 1 base and 1 base, with 11 bases remaining between them. CDR3 in amino acids: CASSEGSGLSYNEQFF. The CDR3 DNA reads TGTGCCAGCAGTGAAGGTAGCGGACTATCCTACAATGAGCAGTTCTTC.

The chain links TRBV6-5 to TRBJ2-7; 9 bases line up with TRBD1. The CDR3 contains 13 residues. Losses at the gene ends were 5 bases for V and 4 bases for J; bases not matched to a gene: 3. Germline values: CDR1 MNHEY, CDR2 SVGAGI. CDR3 coding DNA: TGTGCCAGCAGTCGCGGACAGGGGTACGAGCAGTACTTC. Protein product: CASSRGQGYEQYF.

V is TRBV9 and J is TRBJ2-7, with 8 positions matching TRBD2. The CDR3 has 16 amino acids. Germline assignment: CDR1 SGDLS and CDR2 YYNGEE. V lost 1 base and J lost 5; bases outside the gene matches: 11. The CDR3, as DNA: TGTGCCAGCAGCGTAAATCCAGCGGGAGCTATTCACGAGCAGTACTTC. Translating it yields CASSVNPAGAIHEQYF.

The chain carries TRBV7-9 and TRBJ2-5, with 12 bases matching TRBD2. Germline assignment: CDR1 SEHNR and CDR2 FQNEAQ (reference sequence). J gave up 5 bases and V 5 bases, and 9 bases lay outside the gene matches. The CDR3 consists of 16 residues. Written as DNA, the CDR3 is TGTGCCAGCAGCCCCGGGCCTAGCGGGAGGGGTGAGACCCAGTACTTC. It specifies CASSPGPSGRGETQYF.

The rearrangement uses TRBV5-6 and TRBJ1-2, with 7 bases fitting TRBD1. Germline V gene lookup returns CDR1 SGHDT and CDR2 YYEEEE. This CDR3 is 15 amino acids long. V lost 2 bases and J lost 7; bases outside the gene matches: 11. The DNA of the CDR3 is TGTGCCAGCAGCTTTCCCCCAGGGGGAGATGGTGGCTACACCTTC. It translates to CASSFPPGGDGGYTF. The full variable domain, rest sourced from reference TRBV5-6 and TRBJ1-2, is DAGVTQSPTHLIKTRGQQVTLRCSPKSGHDTVSWYQQALGQGPQFIFQYYEEEERQRGNFPDRFSGHQFPNYSSELNVNALLLGDSALYLCASSFPPGGDGGYTFGSGTRLTVV.

J is TRBJ2-1 and V is TRBV28; 9 bases line up with TRBD2. V shed 5 bases and J 4 bases; nucleotides not matched to a gene: 9. This CDR3 contains 16 residues. Germline CDR1 and CDR2: MDHEN and SYDVKM. The CDR3 DNA reads as TGTGCCAGCAGTGCCCCCGCGGCGGGAGGGTACAATGAGCAGTTCTTC. Protein product: CASSAPAAGGYNEQFF.

The chain carries TRBV6-5 and TRBJ1-4; weak D call: TRBD1 (6 bases). The CDR3 loop spans 14 amino acids. V was trimmed by 6 bases and J by 6 bases, leaving 14 bases between them. The germline V gene has CDR1 MNHEY and CDR2 SVGAGI. The CDR3 reads CASRPDRRDEKLFF. DNA of the CDR3: TGTGCCAGCAGACCCGACAGGCGGGATGAAAAACTGTTTTTT.

The chain recombines TRBV5-1 with TRBJ2-1, with a weak D call TRBD2 (5 bases). The V gene's germline CDR1 is SGHRS and CDR2 YFSETQ. This CDR3 spans 14 amino acids. The ends were cut back, 4 bases at V and 6 bases at J, with 14 bases in the middle. The CDR3 reads CASSLSGEFNEQFF. The CDR3 DNA reads as TGCGCCAGCAGCCTTTCCGGGGAATTCAATGAGCAGTTCTTC.

This sequence joins TRBV6-5 and TRBJ1-2; TRBD1 matches at 7 bases. There are 11 residues in the CDR3. The ends lost 5 bases at V and 6 bases at J; junction bases unmatched: 0. Germline lookup yields CDR1 MNHEY and CDR2 SVGAGI. CDR3 DNA sequence: TGTGCCAGCAGTACAGGGGATGGCTACACCTTC. Protein: CASSTGDGYTF.

The V gene is TRBV19, the J gene TRBJ1-3, with 9 nucleotides matching TRBD1. V trimming: 5 bases; J trimming: 9 bases; junction bases outside the gene matches: 11. The CDR3 length is 15 residues. Germline V lookup: CDR1 LNHDA, CDR2 SQIVND (reference sequence). In nucleotides, the CDR3 is TGTGCCAGTAGTTCAGCCGGGACAGGGCTGCGCACCATATATTTT. It specifies CASSSAGTGLRTIYF. The entire variable domain, with the rest obtained from reference TRBV19 and TRBJ1-3, is as follows: DGGITQSPKYLFRKEGQNVTLSCEQNLNHDAMYWYRQDPGQGLRLIYYSQIVNDFQKGDIAEGYSVSREKKESFPLTVTSAQKNPTAFYLCASSSAGTGLRTIYFGEGSWLTVV.

With regard to this clone: At one boundary the junction diverges from the germline segment, which might be a read error. This rearrangement joins TRBV2 to TRBJ1-5; the D gene is possibly TRBD1 (5 bases). The CDR3 consists of 13 residues. Germline V gene data show CDR1 as SNHLY and CDR2 as FYNNEI. CDR3 sequence (DNA): TGTGCCAGCAGGGAAGACAGTGATCAGCCCCAGCATTTT. This translates into CASREDSDQPQHF.